What follows are 2 T cell receptor beta chains derived from one specimen sequenced in a study of T cells in localized non-small cell lung cancer. Here immunoSEQ multiplex PCR was the method, and the copy in TCRdb shows in-frame clones only, minus some. This table holds fewer than 2,000 clones, 30% to 40% found once. Sequenced material: normal lung tissue next to the tumor, taken before any cancer treatment. Receptors originate from a male donor aged 60 or over with stage I squamous cell lung carcinoma.

The J gene is TRBJ1-5, the V gene TRBV19; D is ambiguous. Trimming took off 3 bases at V and 6 bases at J, with 6 bases between the two ends. CDR1 is LNHDA and CDR2 is SQIVND in the germline V gene (reference sequence). The length of the CDR3 is 12 residues. CDR3 sequence (DNA): TGTGCCAGTAGTATGAGACCTCAGCCCCAGCATTTT. Translated: CASSMRPQPQHF.

This clone was seen a few times. The chain recombines TRBV18 with TRBJ2-5, with unresolved D. CDR1 and CDR2 (germline): KGHSH, LQKENI. CDR3 length equals 14 residues. With 3 bases removed from V and 5 bases from J, the gap between germline ends came to 13 bases. As DNA, the CDR3 is TGTGCCAGCTCACCCGCGGCAAGTCGGGAGACCCAGTACTTC. It codes for CASSPAASRETQYF.